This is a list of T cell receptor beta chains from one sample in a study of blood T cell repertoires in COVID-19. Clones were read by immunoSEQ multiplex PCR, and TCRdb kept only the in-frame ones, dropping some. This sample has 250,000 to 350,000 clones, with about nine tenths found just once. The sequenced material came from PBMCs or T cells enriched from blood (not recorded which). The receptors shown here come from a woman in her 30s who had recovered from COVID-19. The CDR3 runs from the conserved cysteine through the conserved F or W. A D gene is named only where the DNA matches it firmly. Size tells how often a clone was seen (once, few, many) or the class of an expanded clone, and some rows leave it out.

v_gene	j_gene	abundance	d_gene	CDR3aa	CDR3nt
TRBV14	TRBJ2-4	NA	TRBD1	CASSQARDRVDIQYF	TGTGCCAGCAGCCAAGCCCGGGACAGGGTAGACATTCAGTACTTC
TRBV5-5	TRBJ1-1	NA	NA	CASSLWDTNTEAFF	TGTGCCAGCAGCTTATGGGACACTAACACTGAAGCTTTCTTT
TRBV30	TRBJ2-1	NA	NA	CAWSVRGTTYNEQFF	TGTGCCTGGAGTGTACGGGGGACCACCTACAATGAGCAGTTCTTC
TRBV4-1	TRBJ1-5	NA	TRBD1	CASSQGTTGALYQPQHF	TGCGCCAGCAGCCAGGGTACGACAGGGGCATTATATCAGCCCCAGCATTTT
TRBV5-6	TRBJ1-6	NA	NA	CASSLGLSPLHF	TGTGCCAGCAGCTTGGGGCTCTCACCCCTCCACTTT
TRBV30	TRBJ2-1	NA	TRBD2	CAWTSGSNEQFF	TGTGCCTGGACTAGCGGGTCCAATGAGCAGTTCTTC
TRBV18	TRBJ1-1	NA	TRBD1	CASSPGTGGLNTEAFF	TGTGCCAGCTCACCGGGGACAGGGGGGTTGAACACTGAAGCTTTCTTT
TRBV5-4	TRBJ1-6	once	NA	CASSSVAGRGSSPLHF	TGTGCCAGCAGCTCAGTGGCGGGGCGGGGGAGTTCGCCCCTCCACTTT
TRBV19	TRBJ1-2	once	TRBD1	CASHGQAGYTF	TGTGCCAGCCATGGACAGGCGGGCTACACCTTC
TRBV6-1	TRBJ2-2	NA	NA	CASSEAGFRTGELFF	TGTGCCAGCAGTGAAGCAGGTTTCAGGACCGGGGAGCTGTTTTTT